This is a list of T cell receptor beta chains from one sample in a study of cytomegalovirus exposure and HLA in healthy donors. Libraries were prepared by immunoSEQ multiplex PCR; TCRdb keeps only in-frame clonotypes and omits some of them. The sample shows roughly 87,000 clones, around 79% of them seen only once. Source material: PBMCs. These receptors were obtained from a woman aged 40-49 years in good health and CMV-seropositive. Both conserved end residues are part of each CDR3. Fields, in order: CDR3 DNA, CDR3 protein, V gene, D gene, J gene, clone size. A D gene is named only where the DNA matches it firmly. The listing skips clone size in some rows; elsewhere it reads once, few, many or a size class.

TGCGCCAGCAGCCAAGGCCCCCAGTACACCGGGGAGCTGTTTTTT | CASSQGPQYTGELFF | TRBV4-3 | . | TRBJ2-2 | .
TGTGCCAGCAGTCCACGGGGTATGAGCGAGCAGTACTTC | CASSPRGMSEQYF | TRBV27 | . | TRBJ2-7 | .
TGTGCCAGCTCACTTGACCGGGACAGTGAAGCTTTCTTT | CASSLDRDSEAFF | TRBV18 | TRBD1 | TRBJ1-1 | .
TGTGCCAGCAGCCCCGGTTCCACTGGCAATCAGCCCCAGCATTTT | CASSPGSTGNQPQHF | TRBV7-9 | . | TRBJ1-5 | .
TGTGCCAGCAGCTTAGATGGGGGGAGGGAGCAGTTCTTC | CASSLDGGREQFF | TRBV11-2 | . | TRBJ2-1 | .
TGTGCCAGCAGCCCTACGGGAGAAGCTTTCTTT | CASSPTGEAFF | TRBV7-9 | . | TRBJ1-1 | .
TGTGCCAGCAGTGAATCCTGGACAGGGCCCTACGAGCAGTACTTC | CASSESWTGPYEQYF | TRBV2 | TRBD1 | TRBJ2-7 | .
TGCGCCAGCGCTCCAGGGGGGCCTCTGACGGATGAGCAGTTCTTC | CASAPGGPLTDEQFF | TRBV5-1 | . | TRBJ2-1 | .
TGTGCCACCAGCAGAGGGGCCAGGGGCGGTGGAAACATTCAGTACTTC | CATSRGARGGGNIQYF | TRBV15 | . | TRBJ2-4 | .
TGTGCCAGCAGTTTATCGATAGGGGGCAATTCACCCCTCCACTTT | CASSLSIGGNSPLHF | TRBV27 | TRBD1 | TRBJ1-6 | .
TGTGCCAGCAGTTTAATAGGAATGGGGGCTCGCGATCAGCCCCAGCATTTT | CASSLIGMGARDQPQHF | TRBV28 | . | TRBJ1-5 | .
TGCGCCAGCAGCTCCCGGACTAGCGGGGAGACCCAGTACTTC | CASSSRTSGETQYF | TRBV5-1 | TRBD2 | TRBJ2-5 | .
TGTGCCAGCAGTTTAAGGGAGGGGTGGAACACTGAAGCTTTCTTT | CASSLREGWNTEAFF | TRBV27 | . | TRBJ1-1 | .
TGTGCCAGCAGCGGAGAGGAGGCGTCGGCCGGGGAGCTGTTTTTT | CASSGEEASAGELFF | TRBV9 | . | TRBJ2-2 | .
TGTGCCAGCAGCCAGGGACTAGCGGGTAGCTCCTACGAGCAGTACTTC | CASSQGLAGSSYEQYF | TRBV7-8 | TRBD2 | TRBJ2-7 | once
TGTGCCAGCAGGAGAACTAGCGGGAGGGCCTGGGAGCAGTACTTC | CASRRTSGRAWEQYF | TRBV5-6 | TRBD2 | TRBJ2-5 | .
TGTGCCAGCCGACTCAGGGCTTCCTTCGAAAAACTGTTTTTT | CASRLRASFEKLFF | TRBV6-6 | . | TRBJ1-4 | few
TGTGCCATCAGCCAGGGGGCCGGGGAGCTGTTTTTT | CAISQGAGELFF | TRBV10-3 | TRBD1 | TRBJ2-2 | .
TGTGCCAGCAGCTTGGGGCAGGGGTGGACTGAAGCTTTCTTT | CASSLGQGWTEAFF | TRBV5-6 | . | TRBJ1-1 | .
TGCAGCGTTGAGTCAGGGGGAAACACCATATATTTT | CSVESGGNTIYF | TRBV29-1 | . | TRBJ1-3 | .
TGTGCTAGCAGCTTAGGGGGGGGCCAAGAGACCCAGTACTTC | CASSLGGGQETQYF | TRBV7-7 | . | TRBJ2-5 | .
TGTGCCAGCCCACTGGACCCAGGGGTGTCCGGGGAGCTGTTTTTC | CASPLDPGVSGELFF | TRBV7-8 | . | TRBJ2-2 | once
TGTGCCAGCAGTTCGACAAGCTCTGGAAACACCATATATTTT | CASSSTSSGNTIYF | TRBV28 | . | TRBJ1-3 | once
TGTGCCAGCAGTTTATTGAGGAAAAACCAAGAGACCCAGTACTTC | CASSLLRKNQETQYF | TRBV28 | . | TRBJ2-5 | .
TGTGCCAGCAGGGGGGGGGATGGCACTGAAGCTTTCTTT | CASRGGDGTEAFF | TRBV6-1 | . | TRBJ1-1 | .
TGTGCCAGCAGTGTAACGACAGGGAAGTTCCAAAACTATGGCTACACCTTC | CASSVTTGKFQNYGYTF | TRBV6-1 | TRBD1 | TRBJ1-2 | .
TGTGCCAGTAGTCCACGACTAGGCCGCCTCGGGACCTACGAGCAGTACTTC | CASSPRLGRLGTYEQYF | TRBV19 | . | TRBJ2-7 | .
TGCGCCAGCAGTTCGCCCGACAGGCTCTCATCTGACACTGAAGCTTTCTTT | CASSSPDRLSSDTEAFF | TRBV5-1 | . | TRBJ1-1 | .